These 29 T cell receptor beta chains came from one sample sequenced in a study of CD8+ T cells in alopecia areata (dated by TCRdb to 2017 to 2018). What this sample's time point label stands for: baseline before oral tofacitinib. Libraries were made using the immunoSEQ multiplex PCR assay. To provide template for TCR sequencing, every sample had RNA extracted and reverse transcribed into cDNA. Entries here come from immuneACCESS through TCRdb and include only in-frame sequences with V and J called. Some clones fail to appear in such tables; in the studies checked, an unresolved V gene covers under half of the shortfall, and the cause of the remainder is unknown. For this sample the table gives fewer than 150,000 clones, of which around 60% were detected only once. 3.5% to 5% of the sample is taken by the ten largest. The source was CD4+ T cells sorted from blood, collected at week 0. The receptor set was obtained from a human donor with alopecia areata.

V gene TRBV19 combines with J gene TRBJ2-7; D perhaps matches TRBD1 (5 bases). Germline V CDR1 and CDR2: LNHDA, SQIVND (reference sequence). The CDR3 consists of 14 residues. V lost 6 bases and J lost 6, with 18 bases in between. CDR3 amino acids: CASSPQGSQGEQYF. As DNA, the CDR3 is TGTGCCAGTAGCCCCCAGGGTTCTCAAGGCGAGCAGTACTTC.

Of note for this clone: A junction end diverges from the germline sequence, so it may reflect a read error. The chain combines TRBV5-1 with TRBJ1-1; D gene ambiguous. The CDR3 runs 14 residues. Germline CDR1 SGHRS, CDR2 YFSETQ. The DNA of the CDR3 is TGCGCCAGCAGCTTGGGAAGTGGGAACGCTGAAGCTTTCTTT. It is translated as CASSLGSGNAEAFF.

The chain links TRBV27 to TRBJ2-1, with 8 positions matching TRBD2. The germline V gene encodes CDR1 MNHEY and CDR2 SMNVEV (reference sequence). CDR3 length: 17 residues. With 2 bases clipped from V and 1 base from J, the junction kept 7 bases outside the gene matches. The CDR3 DNA sequence: TGTGCCAGCAGTTTAAATCCCGGGACTAGATCCTACAATGAGCAGTTCTTC. The encoded protein is CASSLNPGTRSYNEQFF.

The chain combines TRBV29-1 with TRBJ2-6, with TRBD1 identical over 7 bases. This CDR3 region has 18 residues. The V and J ends lost 3 bases and 0 bases, in that order; junction bases with no gene match: 11. CDR1 and CDR2 (germline): SQVTM, ANQGSEA. CDR3 residues: CSVEDRRSRLSGANVLTF. The CDR3 DNA follows: TGCAGCGTTGAGGACAGGAGATCTAGACTCTCTGGGGCCAACGTCCTGACTTTC.

The chain has TRBV7-9 and TRBJ2-5, with D perhaps matching TRBD1 (5 bases). Per germline, CDR1 SEHNR and CDR2 FQNEAQ (reference sequence). The CDR3 covers 17 residues. Trimming left V 5 bases short and J 5 bases short, with 24 bases between. CDR3 region: CASSPARRAGNWETQYF. The CDR3 DNA is TGTGCCAGCAGCCCGGCGAGAAGGGCAGGGAATTGGGAGACCCAGTACTTC.

This chain joins TRBV6-6 and TRBJ1-3; D gene ambiguous. V was pared by 2 bases and J by 0 bases, with 5 bases between. Germline V gene lookup returns CDR1 MNHNY and CDR2 SVGAGI (reference sequence). The CDR3 is 14 residues long. CDR3 sequence: CASSYGASGNTIYF. For the CDR3, the DNA is TGTGCCAGCAGTTACGGTGCCTCTGGAAACACCATATATTTT.

The chain carries TRBV10-3 and TRBJ2-5, with 14 nucleotides matching TRBD2. CDR1 and CDR2 (germline): ENHRY, SYGVKD. The CDR3 length is 14 residues. With 10 bases clipped from V and 11 bases from J, the junction kept 12 bases outside the gene matches. The CDR3 protein is CATGLAGGVGEQYF. The CDR3, as DNA: TGTGCCACCGGACTAGCGGGGGGAGTGGGTGAGCAGTACTTC.

Here the CDR3 DNA reads TGCAGCGTTGAAGATCATATGGCTAGCACAGATACGCAGTATTTT. Protein product: CSVEDHMASTDTQYF. V is TRBV29-1 and J is TRBJ2-3; D is undetermined. V lost 0 bases to trimming and J lost 0 bases, with 10 bases between them. CDR1 SQVTM and CDR2 ANQGSEA come from the germline V gene. CDR3 size: 15 residues.

The CDR3 nucleotides are TGTGCCAGCAGCTTAGGCGCGGGTACAGATACGCAGTATTTT. Protein: CASSLGAGTDTQYF. The V gene is TRBV7-8, the J gene TRBJ2-3, with D possibly TRBD2 on 5 matching bases. CDR1 SGHVS and CDR2 FQNEAQ come from the germline V gene. This CDR3 is built from 14 residues. V lost 1 base and J 3 bases, leaving 8 bases between the germline ends.

This clone was recorded a few times. V gene TRBV7-8 combines with J gene TRBJ1-1; no firm D call. Trimming pared 2 bases from V and 1 base from J, leaving 8 bases between. CDR1 and CDR2 from the germline V gene are SGHVS and FQNEAQ. CDR3 length: 14 amino acids. The CDR3 DNA sequence: TGTGCCAGCAGCTTAAGCTGGGGGAACACTGAAGCTTTCTTT. It is translated as CASSLSWGNTEAFF.

This chain links TRBV7-2 with TRBJ2-2, with a weak D call TRBD2 (6 bases). Germline lookup yields CDR1 SGHTA and CDR2 FQGNSA. Trimming pared 0 bases from V and 3 bases from J, leaving 11 bases between. The CDR3 loop spans 16 amino acids. The CDR3 nucleotides read TGTGCCAGCAGCTTAGCGCCGGGAGCGGACACCGGGGAGCTGTTTTTT. It is translated as CASSLAPGADTGELFF. The whole variable domain, filled in from reference TRBV7-2 and TRBJ2-2, reads GAGVSQSPSNKVTEKGKDVELRCDPISGHTALYWYRQSLGQGLEFLIYFQGNSAPDKSGLPSDRFSAERTGGSVSTLTIQRTQQEDSAVYLCASSLAPGADTGELFFGEGSRLTVL.

This chain uses TRBV7-8 with TRBJ2-7, with a weak D call TRBD2 (6 bases). Trimming removed 5 bases at V and 2 bases at J, with 13 bases between. Germline CDR1 reads SGHVS; CDR2 reads FQNEAQ. The CDR3 has 14 residues. CDR3 amino acids: CASSARRETYEQYF. CDR3 in DNA: TGTGCCAGCAGCGCCAGACGGGAGACCTACGAGCAGTACTTC.

The genes are TRBV2 and TRBJ2-2; tentatively, D is TRBD2 (5 bases). This CDR3 has 13 amino acids. Germline CDR1 SNHLY, CDR2 FYNNEI. Trimming stripped 11 bases from V and 3 bases from J, with 13 bases between. The CDR3 protein is CAGRSEDTGELFF. CDR3 DNA: TGTGCCGGGAGATCAGAAGACACCGGGGAGCTGTTTTTT.

CDR3 nucleotides: TGCGCCAGCAGCCAAGTAAAGGCCGGAACCCACATGAACACTGAAGCTTTCTTT. As protein: CASSQVKAGTHMNTEAFF. This rearrangement joins TRBV4-1 to TRBJ1-1; D remains ambiguous. With 1 base removed from V and 0 bases from J, the gap between germline ends came to 18 bases. Germline CDR1 MGHRA, CDR2 YSYEKL. The CDR3 runs 18 residues.

The V call is TRBV4-1, the J call TRBJ1-2, with D perhaps TRBD1 (6 bases). Germline assignment: CDR1 MGHRA and CDR2 YSYEKL. Trimming stripped 0 bases from V and 4 bases from J, with 9 bases between. The CDR3 runs 14 residues. CDR3 bases: TGCGCCAGCAGCCAAGATACAGGGATCTATGGCTACACCTTC. This encodes CASSQDTGIYGYTF.

This clone was seen more than once but under ten times. The chain employs TRBV4-3 and TRBJ2-1; D is perhaps TRBD2 (7 bases). Germline V lookup: CDR1 LGHNA, CDR2 YSLEER. The CDR3 loop spans 16 amino acids. V lost 1 base to trimming and J lost 7 bases, with 17 bases between them. The CDR3 sequence is CASSQGPGGEYNEQFF. For the CDR3, the DNA is TGCGCCAGCAGCCAAGGACCGGGGGGCGAGTATAATGAGCAGTTCTTC.

V usage is TRBV2 and J usage is TRBJ2-3, with TRBD1 as a possible D gene (5 bases). Germline values: CDR1 SNHLY, CDR2 FYNNEI. The CDR3 is 15 amino acids. The V end was cut by 8 bases, the J end by 1 base, with 16 bases between. CDR3 sequence: CASGQRGYGTDTQYF. CDR3 nucleotides: TGTGCCAGCGGTCAAAGGGGATATGGCACAGATACGCAGTATTTT.

This clone has just one count. The V and J genes are TRBV30 and TRBJ1-1; 10 bases are shared with TRBD1. The CDR3 has 14 amino acids. Germline assignment: CDR1 GTSNPN and CDR2 SVGIG (reference sequence). V gave up 4 bases and J gave up 4 bases; unmatched junction bases: 6. The CDR3 region has the DNA TGTGCCTGGACCCAGGACAGGGGGGCCACTGAAGCTTTCTTT. Translated: CAWTQDRGATEAFF.

Here the CDR3 reads CASSQDHVVNEQFF. CDR3 nucleotides: TGTGCCAGCAGCCAAGACCACGTAGTAAATGAGCAGTTCTTC. This chain joins TRBV4-2 and TRBJ2-1; D remains unclear. Germline CDR1 LGHNA, CDR2 YNFKEQ. Trimming removed 0 bases at V and 7 bases at J, with 10 bases between. CDR3 length: 14 residues.

V gene TRBV5-4 combines with J gene TRBJ2-7; 9 bases are a match to TRBD2. Germline V gene lookup returns CDR1 SGHNT and CDR2 YYREEE (reference sequence). The length of the CDR3 is 16 residues. Trimming took 1 base from V and 7 from J; bases not matched to a gene: 12. CDR3 sequence: CASSLLLAGTSREQYF. Here the CDR3 DNA reads TGTGCCAGCAGCTTGTTGCTAGCGGGGACAAGTAGGGAGCAGTACTTC.

The rearrangement joins TRBV25-1 to TRBJ2-7; D is unclear. Germline V gives CDR1 MGHDK, CDR2 SYGVNS. V shed 4 bases and J shed 4 bases, with 11 bases lying between them. The CDR3 totals 13 residues. CDR3 protein: CASSGILGYEQYF. For the CDR3, the DNA is TGTGCCAGCAGTGGAATCCTTGGATACGAGCAGTACTTC.

The CDR3 is CASRRAGESTDTQYF. The CDR3 bases are TGCGCCAGCAGAAGAGCGGGGGAAAGCACAGATACGCAGTATTTT. V is TRBV5-1 and J is TRBJ2-3; TRBD2 matches at 8 bases. Trimming removed 5 bases from V and 0 bases from J; junction bases left unmatched: 5. The CDR3 covers 15 residues. From germline, CDR1 is SGHRS and CDR2 YFSETQ. Supplemented by reference TRBV5-1 and TRBJ2-3, the full variable domain reads KAGVTQTPRYLIKTRGQQVTLSCSPISGHRSVSWYQQTPGQGLQFLFEYFSETQRNKGNFPGRFSGRQFSNSRSEMNVSTLELGDSALYLCASRRAGESTDTQYFGPGTRLTVL.

The chain uses TRBV5-4 and TRBJ2-2; 12 nucleotides align to TRBD2. The trim removed 4 bases at V and 5 bases at J, leaving 3 bases unmatched. From germline, CDR1 is SGHNT and CDR2 YYREEE (reference sequence). This CDR3 has 15 residues. This chain's CDR3 is CASSPGTSGTGELFF. CDR3 in DNA: TGTGCCAGCAGCCCCGGGACTAGCGGGACCGGGGAGCTGTTTTTT.

This clone appeared a single time. The rearrangement uses TRBV27 and TRBJ2-7; 8 nucleotides agree with TRBD1. Trimming took 4 bases from V and 7 from J; bases not matched to a gene: 9. The CDR3 runs 14 residues. The V gene's germline CDR1 is MNHEY and CDR2 SMNVEV (reference sequence). CDR3 sequence: CASSSQGAGREQYF. CDR3 DNA sequence: TGTGCCAGCAGTTCTCAGGGGGCGGGTCGGGAGCAGTACTTC.

The V gene is TRBV7-2, the J gene TRBJ2-3; D might be TRBD2 (8 bases). This CDR3 has 19 residues. Germline V gives CDR1 SGHTA, CDR2 FQGNSA. V dropped 3 bases and J dropped 5 bases, with 27 bases sitting between them. The CDR3 spells CASSFKQGIASGSVDTQYF. The CDR3 region has the DNA TGTGCCAGCAGCTTCAAACAGGGGATCGCGAGCGGGAGTGTAGATACGCAGTATTTT.

This chain connects TRBV5-1 to TRBJ2-5; D is possibly TRBD1 or TRBD2 (7 bases each). The CDR3 length is 14 residues. Germline CDR1 SGHRS, CDR2 YFSETQ. Between the trimmed V and J ends, which lost 4 bases and 4 bases, there was a span of 14 bases. The DNA of the CDR3 is TGCGCCAGCAGCCAGGGGGGGACTGGAGAGACCCAGTACTTC. Protein sequence: CASSQGGTGETQYF.

CDR3 nucleotide sequence: TGTGCCAGCACAAAAGGGCAGGGACTCCACGAGCAGTACTTC. Amino acid sequence: CASTKGQGLHEQYF. This chain joins TRBV27 and TRBJ2-7, with TRBD2 as a possible D gene (6 bases). CDR1 and CDR2 from the germline V gene are MNHEY and SMNVEV (reference sequence). Trimming removed 7 bases from V and 5 bases from J, with 18 bases in between. This CDR3 contains 14 residues.

The CDR3 DNA follows: TGCAGCGTTGGGACATACAATGAGCAGTTCTTC. Protein: CSVGTYNEQFF. This rearrangement joins TRBV29-1 to TRBJ2-1, with a possible D match to TRBD1 (5 bases). The CDR3 runs to 11 residues. Germline loops: CDR1 SQVTM, CDR2 ANQGSEA. V lost 4 bases and J lost 4, with 5 bases in between.

The chain uses TRBV29-1 and TRBJ1-4; 12 bases match TRBD1. Unmatched junction bases numbered 8, after V lost 6 bases and J lost 0 bases. The V gene's germline CDR1 is SQVTM and CDR2 ANQGSEA. The CDR3 runs to 17 residues. The CDR3 loop reads CSVGTGGHWTTNEKLFF. In nucleotides, the CDR3 is TGCAGCGTGGGGACAGGGGGCCATTGGACAACTAATGAAAAACTGTTTTTT.